The 15 T cell receptor beta chains below come from one sample, sequenced in a study of blood T cell repertoires in COVID-19. Sequenced by immunoSEQ multiplex PCR; TCRdb stores in-frame clones only, minus some. The table has 95,000 to 110,000 clones, 70% to 90% seen once. Sample: peripheral blood. Receptors originate from a man aged 45 to 65 in a cohort sampled during active COVID-19.

J is TRBJ2-1 and V is TRBV6-5, with D possibly matching TRBD1 (6 bases). The germline gives CDR1 MNHEY, CDR2 SVGAGI. V dropped 6 bases and J dropped 4 bases, with 16 bases sitting between them. CDR3 size: 15 residues. In nucleotides, the CDR3 is TGTGCCAGCAGACTCGGACAGAAGCCTTACAATGAGCAGTTCTTC. Its protein product is CASRLGQKPYNEQFF.

The chain carries TRBV24-1 and TRBJ1-5; 9 bases match TRBD1. J lost 4 bases, V lost 3 bases, and 3 bases had no gene match. Germline values: CDR1 KGHDR, CDR2 SFDVKD. The CDR3 has 15 amino acids. Written as DNA, the CDR3 is TGTGCCACCAGTGATCCGGGACAGGGAAATCAGCCCCAGCATTTT. Translated, it gives CATSDPGQGNQPQHF.

This clone was picked up a small number of times. The chain employs TRBV5-1 and TRBJ2-3; 7 bases line up with TRBD2. The germline V gene has CDR1 SGHRS and CDR2 YFSETQ. The V and J ends lost 4 bases and 2 bases, in that order; junction bases with no gene match: 10. The CDR3 consists of 16 residues. CDR3 amino acids: CASSPLGGGPTDTQYF. The CDR3, as DNA: TGCGCCAGCAGCCCCCTCGGCGGGGGTCCCACAGATACGCAGTATTTT.

The chain uses TRBV6-2 or TRBV6-3 and TRBJ2-7; D ambiguous. Germline loops: CDR1 MNHEY, CDR2 SVGEGT. V was clipped by 5 bases and J by 0 bases, with 11 bases between them. The CDR3 has 14 residues. The CDR3: CASSTRTGSYEQYF. CDR3 DNA sequence: TGTGCCAGCAGTACCCGAACGGGCTCCTACGAGCAGTACTTC.

This clone was observed a handful of times. The J gene is TRBJ2-6, the V gene TRBV5-6; TRBD2 agrees at 7 bases. V shed 0 bases, J shed 3 bases, and the junction held 12 bases outside the gene matches. Germline CDR1 reads SGHDT; CDR2 reads YYEEEE. This CDR3 spans 19 amino acids. As DNA, the CDR3 is TGTGCCAGCAGCTTGGGGACTAGGATCAGGGTTGGTGGGGCCAACGTCCTGACTTTC. Translating it yields CASSLGTRIRVGGANVLTF.

V is TRBV6-2 or TRBV6-3 and J is TRBJ2-7; D may be TRBD2 (7 bases). V lost 0 bases and J lost 2, with 11 bases in between. There are 15 residues in the CDR3. Germline loops: CDR1 MNHEY, CDR2 SVGEGT. CDR3 nucleotides: TGTGCCAGCAGTTACTCGGGGGGGCGAGCCTACGAGCAGTACTTC. This encodes CASSYSGGRAYEQYF.

The chain couples TRBV11-2 to TRBJ2-2, with 7 bases that match TRBD2. Germline CDR1 and CDR2: SGHAT and FQNNGV. V was clipped by 6 bases and J by 0 bases; unmatched bases: 10. This CDR3 is built from 17 residues. The CDR3 region has the DNA TGTGCCAGCAGACCACCAGTAGCGGGCGCGAACACCGGGGAGCTGTTTTTT. It is translated as CASRPPVAGANTGELFF.

The V gene is TRBV3-1 (or the pseudogene TRBV3-2), the J gene TRBJ1-6, with 7 bases matching TRBD1. The CDR3 is 15 residues long. V trimming: 6 bases; J trimming: 5 bases; junction bases outside the gene matches: 7. The germline CDR1 and CDR2 sequences are LGHDT and YNNKEL (reference sequence). CDR3 in DNA: TGTGCCAGCAGGTTTGACAGGGCCAATAATTCACCCCTCCACTTT. Residues: CASRFDRANNSPLHF.

V usage is TRBV7-2 and J usage is TRBJ2-5; 10 bases fit TRBD2. Trimming at V came to 2 bases and at J to 5 bases, leaving 5 bases not matched to a gene. The CDR3 totals 15 residues. CDR1 and CDR2 (germline): SGHTA, FQGNSA. The CDR3 loop reads CASSLISGGWETQYF. CDR3 DNA: TGTGCCAGCAGCTTAATTAGCGGGGGGTGGGAGACCCAGTACTTC.

This clone was detected once. J is TRBJ2-5 and V is TRBV4-1; 7 bases line up with TRBD1. Looked up from germline, CDR1 is MGHRA and CDR2 is YSYEKL. The J segment lost 2 bases and the V segment lost 4 bases, leaving 7 bases of the junction unmatched. The CDR3 is made up of 15 amino acids. The CDR3, as DNA: TGCGCCAGCAGCCTAGCTGAGACAGGGCAAGAGACCCAGTACTTC. Translated, it gives CASSLAETGQETQYF.

The chain has TRBV19 and TRBJ2-1, with D perhaps matching TRBD2 (5 bases). The CDR3 spans 16 residues. In germline, CDR1 is LNHDA, CDR2 SQIVND (reference sequence). Trimming removed 4 bases at V and 7 bases at J, with 20 bases between. CDR3 DNA sequence: TGTGCCAGTAGTAGTCGATCGCCTAGCTTGGTTAATGAGCAGTTCTTC. Protein product: CASSSRSPSLVNEQFF.

This chain connects TRBV2 to TRBJ1-1; D possibly corresponds to TRBD1 (6 bases). V lost 10 bases and J lost 0, with 12 bases in between. The germline CDR1 and CDR2 sequences are SNHLY and FYNNEI. This CDR3 spans 13 amino acids. CDR3 amino acids: CAITGTLNTEAFF. DNA for the CDR3: TGTGCCATCACAGGGACGCTGAACACTGAAGCTTTCTTT. Using reference TRBV2 and TRBJ1-1 for the parts outside the CDR3, the full variable domain is EPEVTQTPSHQVTQMGQEVILRCVPISNHLYFYWYRQILGQKVEFLVSFYNNEISEKSEIFDDQFSVERPDGSNFTLKIRSTKLEDSAMYFCAITGTLNTEAFFGQGTRLTVV.

V and J are TRBV6-6 and TRBJ1-2, with 8 bases aligning to TRBD1. The ends lost 4 bases at V and 2 bases at J; junction bases unmatched: 3. The CDR3 length is 14 residues. Germline CDR1 and CDR2: MNHNY and SVGAGI (reference sequence). CDR3 loop: CASSLRTGNYGYTF. The CDR3 region has the DNA TGTGCCAGCAGTTTGCGGACAGGGAACTATGGCTACACCTTC.

The gene calls are TRBV7-9 and TRBJ2-7; a weak D match, TRBD1 (5 bases). CDR1 is SEHNR, CDR2 FQNEAQ, per germline (reference sequence). The CDR3 has 14 residues. Deletions cut 1 base from V and 3 bases from J, with 10 bases between. CDR3 in amino acids: CASSLGRVGYEQYF. The CDR3 DNA is TGTGCCAGCAGCTTAGGCAGGGTAGGCTACGAGCAGTACTTC.

This chain uses TRBV15 with TRBJ2-5; 12 bases line up with TRBD2. J lost 3 bases, V lost 5 bases, and 4 bases had no gene match. Per the germline V gene, CDR1 is LNHNV and CDR2 is YYDKDF (reference sequence). The CDR3 runs to 15 residues. DNA of the CDR3: TGTGCCACCAGCGCTCGACTAGCGGGGGAAGAGACCCAGTACTTC. As protein: CATSARLAGEETQYF.